The present T cell receptor beta chain was sequenced within a study of CXCR3-negative and CXCR3-positive naive CD8 T cells. Per the germline V gene, CDR1 is SGHRS and CDR2 is YFSETQ. The CDR3 consists of 15 residues. Using triplicate sorts, some 300,000 cells were collected each time from every CD8+ T cell subset. On this clonotype: Its antigen is not identified.

Study results and caveats: High diversity, comparable across both naive subsets, contrasted with much lower diversity in memory CD8+ cells. The study found CXCR3 expression partially decreased after cryopreservation and ran most assays on fresh PBMCs. When CXCR3-positive naive cells were set against CXCR3-negative naive cells, the former had more hydrophobic TRB CDR3s.

UMI labels and 5' RACE were used to prepare the TRB cDNA libraries. TCRdb re-called the 5' RACE reads and catalogs CDR3 proteins one per entry, DNA excluded. The repertoire table contains around 160,000 distinct CDR3 sequences. The sequencing input was naive CXCR3+ CD8+ T cells from blood. As for subset: CD45RO-CCR7+CD27+CD95- naive CD8+ T cells expressing CXCR3 (TNR3+). This TCR was sampled from a human donor in good health. Some clones in this sample may be carry-over from other donors' samples. This sequence joins TRBV5-1 and TRBJ2-1; TCRdb's assignment of TRBD2 cannot be checked, as there is no DNA. The CDR3 spells CASSLGLADYNEQFF.